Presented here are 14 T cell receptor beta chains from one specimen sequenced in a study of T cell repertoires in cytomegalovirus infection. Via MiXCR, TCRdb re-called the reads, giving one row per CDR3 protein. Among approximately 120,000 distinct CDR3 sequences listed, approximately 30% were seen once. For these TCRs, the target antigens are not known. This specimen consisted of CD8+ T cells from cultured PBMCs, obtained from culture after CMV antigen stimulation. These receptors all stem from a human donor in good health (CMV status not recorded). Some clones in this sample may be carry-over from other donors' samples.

CDR3 bases: TGTGCCAGCAGTACCCTTGAAATAGCGGGTATACCTAGCACAGATACGCAGTATTTT. This gives the protein CASSTLEIAGIPSTDTQYF. V gene TRBV6-5 combines with J gene TRBJ2-3, with 7 bases lining up with TRBD2. This CDR3 contains 19 residues. Unmatched junction bases numbered 17, after V lost 5 bases and J lost 0 bases. Germline CDR1 reads MNHEY; CDR2 reads SVGAGI.

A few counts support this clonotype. The CDR3 nucleotides are TGTGCCAGCAGCCAAGCCCAGGGGTACTACGAGCAGTACTTC. Residues: CASSQAQGYYEQYF. The chain joins TRBV14 to TRBJ2-7, with D perhaps matching TRBD1 (6 bases). V lost 1 base to trimming and J lost 3 bases, with 10 bases between them. This CDR3 region has 14 residues. CDR1 and CDR2 from the germline V gene are SGHDN and FVKESK.

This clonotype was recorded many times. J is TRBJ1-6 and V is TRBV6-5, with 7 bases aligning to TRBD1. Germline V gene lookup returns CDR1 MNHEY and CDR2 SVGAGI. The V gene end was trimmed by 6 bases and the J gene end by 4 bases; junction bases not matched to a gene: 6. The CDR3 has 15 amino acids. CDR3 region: CASRSRGAYNSPLHF. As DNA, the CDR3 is TGTGCCAGCAGGAGCAGGGGGGCTTATAATTCACCCCTCCACTTT.

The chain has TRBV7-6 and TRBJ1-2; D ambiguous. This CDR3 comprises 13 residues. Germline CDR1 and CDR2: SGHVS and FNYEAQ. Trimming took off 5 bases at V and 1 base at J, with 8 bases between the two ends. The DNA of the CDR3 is TGTGCCAGCAGCCCTATGGGTAACTATGGCTACACCTTC. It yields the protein CASSPMGNYGYTF.

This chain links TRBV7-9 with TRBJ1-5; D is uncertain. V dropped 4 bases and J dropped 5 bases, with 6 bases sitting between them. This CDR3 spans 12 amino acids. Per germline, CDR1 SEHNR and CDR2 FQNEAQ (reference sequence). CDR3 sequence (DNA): TGTGCCAGCAGCTCGGGAGATCAGCCCCAGCATTTT. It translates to CASSSGDQPQHF.

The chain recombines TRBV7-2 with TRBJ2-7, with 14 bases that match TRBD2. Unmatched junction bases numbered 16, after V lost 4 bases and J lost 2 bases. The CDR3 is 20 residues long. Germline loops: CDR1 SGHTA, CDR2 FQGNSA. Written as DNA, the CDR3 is TGTGCCAGCAGCTGGAAAACACGACTAGCGGGGGGGAGCAAACCCTACGAGCAGTACTTC. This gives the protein CASSWKTRLAGGSKPYEQYF.

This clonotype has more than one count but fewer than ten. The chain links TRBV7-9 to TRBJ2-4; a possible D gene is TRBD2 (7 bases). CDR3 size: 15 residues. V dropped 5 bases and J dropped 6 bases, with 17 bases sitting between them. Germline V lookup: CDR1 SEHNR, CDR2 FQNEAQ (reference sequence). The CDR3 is CASSEGGADRNIQYF. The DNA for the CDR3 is TGTGCCAGCAGCGAAGGGGGGGCCGATAGAAACATTCAGTACTTC.

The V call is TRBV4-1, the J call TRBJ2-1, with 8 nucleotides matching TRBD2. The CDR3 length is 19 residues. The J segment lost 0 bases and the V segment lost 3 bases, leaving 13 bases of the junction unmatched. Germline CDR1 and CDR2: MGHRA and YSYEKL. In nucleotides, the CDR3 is TGCGCCAGCAGCCACACTTCGGCACTAGCGGTTATCTCCTACAATGAGCAGTTCTTC. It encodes CASSHTSALAVISYNEQFF.

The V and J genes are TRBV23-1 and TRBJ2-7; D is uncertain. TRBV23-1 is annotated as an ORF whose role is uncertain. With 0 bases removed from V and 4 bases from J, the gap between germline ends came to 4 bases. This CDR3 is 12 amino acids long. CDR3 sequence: CASSQSLYEQYF. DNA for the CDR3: TGCGCCAGCAGTCAATCACTATACGAGCAGTACTTC.

The CDR3 loop is CASSEQGTGPYEQYF. CDR3 coding DNA: TGTGCCAGCAGCGAACAAGGGACCGGACCCTACGAGCAGTACTTC. V is TRBV4-2 and J is TRBJ2-7; D is perhaps TRBD1 or TRBD2 (5 bases each). V lost 5 bases and J lost 2, with 16 bases in between. The CDR3 spans 15 residues. Germline loops: CDR1 LGHNA, CDR2 YNFKEQ.

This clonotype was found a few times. CDR3 DNA sequence: TGTGCCAGCAGCTGGGACGGTCGGGTCTACGATAATTCACCCCTCCACTTT. It codes for CASSWDGRVYDNSPLHF. The V gene is TRBV5-6, the J gene TRBJ1-6, with a weak D call TRBD1 (5 bases). The V gene's germline CDR1 is SGHDT and CDR2 YYEEEE. Trimming pared 3 bases from V and 5 bases from J, leaving 18 bases between. The CDR3 is made up of 17 amino acids. Full variable domain (missing parts from reference TRBV5-6 and TRBJ1-6): DAGVTQSPTHLIKTRGQQVTLRCSPKSGHDTVSWYQQALGQGPQFIFQYYEEEERQRGNFPDRFSGHQFPNYSSELNVNALLLGDSALYLCASSWDGRVYDNSPLHFGNGTRLTVT.

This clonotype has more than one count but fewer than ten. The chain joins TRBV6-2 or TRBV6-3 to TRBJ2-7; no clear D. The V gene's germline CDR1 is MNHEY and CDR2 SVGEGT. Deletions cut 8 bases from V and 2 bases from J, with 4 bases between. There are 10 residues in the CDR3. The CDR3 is CASGTYEQYF. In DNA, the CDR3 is TGTGCCAGCGGTACCTACGAGCAGTACTTC.

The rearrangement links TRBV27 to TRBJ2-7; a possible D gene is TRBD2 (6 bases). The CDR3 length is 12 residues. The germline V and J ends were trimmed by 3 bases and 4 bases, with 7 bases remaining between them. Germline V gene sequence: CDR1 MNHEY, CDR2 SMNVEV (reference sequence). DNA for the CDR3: TGTGCCAGCAGTTTTGGAGGGTACGAGCAGTACTTC. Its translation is CASSFGGYEQYF.

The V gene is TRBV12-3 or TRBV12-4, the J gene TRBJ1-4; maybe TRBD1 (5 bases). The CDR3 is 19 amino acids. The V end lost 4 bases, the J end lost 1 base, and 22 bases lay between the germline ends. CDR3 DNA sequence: TGTGCCAGCAGTTCTACTTTCGGGCAGGCTACAGGAACTAATGAAAAACTGTTTTTT. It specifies CASSSTFGQATGTNEKLFF.